This paragraph covers one T cell receptor (beta chain) sequence. Its antigen is not known. CD45RO-negative CD8 cells positively selected for CCR7 made up the naive population, which excluded terminally differentiated effector memory CD45RA+ cells. Every contributor of samples was a Caucasian grown-up residing in Nashville, Tennessee. The assay was carried out at the deep level. The DNA input per sorted-subset replicate PCR was about 0.2 ug, corresponding to roughly 30,000 T cell genomes. The repertoire was sequenced with immunoSEQ multiplex PCR; TCRdb's copy has only in-frame clones and lacks some. The sample consists of about 590,000 clones, roughly 95% of them appearing once. The data were taken from a study of shared clonotypes between healthy human individuals. General study results and limits: Clonotypes that were shared across a handful of donors made up approximately 5% of naive CD4 clonotypes.

V lost 4 bases and J 3 bases, leaving 9 bases between the germline ends. Germline loops: CDR1 MNHEY, CDR2 SMNVEV (reference sequence). This CDR3 has 13 residues. The rearrangement links TRBV27 to TRBJ1-1; D is unresolved. The TCR comes from a woman aged 30 to 39 in good health. Specimen: naive CD8+ T cells sorted from blood. The CDR3 nucleotides are TGTGCCAGCAGTTCCGACATGTACACTGAAGCTTTCTTT. Translation gives CASSSDMYTEAFF.